These 18 T cell receptor beta chains were sequenced from one sample in a study of cytomegalovirus exposure and HLA in healthy donors. 13 Jbeta primers and 60 Vbeta primers were used for the PCR. Clones were sequenced by immunoSEQ multiplex PCR, and TCRdb holds only the in-frame ones, with some missing. This table holds 120,000 or so clones, approximately 80% found once. Sequences were obtained from PBMCs. The source is a man aged 25 to 40 in good health and CMV-seropositive.

V and J are TRBV29-1 and TRBJ2-1; D possibly corresponds to TRBD2 (6 bases). CDR3 length: 13 amino acids. Trimming shortened V by 5 bases and J by 8 bases, and 16 bases separated the two germline ends. CDR1 SQVTM and CDR2 ANQGSEA come from the germline V gene. The CDR3 protein is CSVHTRLVHEQFF. Here the CDR3 DNA reads TGCAGCGTTCACACCAGACTAGTTCATGAGCAGTTCTTC.

The chain employs TRBV28 and TRBJ2-7, with TRBD1 matching 9 bases. Germline CDR1 MDHEN, CDR2 SYDVKM. V lost 2 bases, J lost 3 bases, and 2 bases stayed unmatched. CDR3 size: 14 residues. DNA for the CDR3: TGTGCCAGCAGTTTAACGGGACAGGGCTACGAGCAGTACTTC. This translates into CASSLTGQGYEQYF.

The chain employs TRBV6-4 and TRBJ2-7; TRBD1 might be the D (6 bases). With 3 bases removed from V and 5 bases from J, the gap between germline ends came to 14 bases. This CDR3 region has 14 residues. The germline V gene encodes CDR1 MRHNA and CDR2 SNTAGT. The CDR3 sequence: CASSEGRGSNEQYF. The CDR3 nucleotides are TGTGCCAGCAGTGAGGGCAGGGGTAGCAACGAGCAGTACTTC.

V gene TRBV27 combines with J gene TRBJ2-1; 7 nucleotides line up with TRBD2. The V gene end was trimmed by 5 bases and the J gene end by 3 bases; junction bases not matched to a gene: 7. Germline-derived CDR1 and CDR2 are MNHEY and SMNVEV (reference sequence). The CDR3 is 15 amino acids. The CDR3 sequence: CASSILRELYNEQFF. DNA of the CDR3: TGTGCCAGCAGTATTCTGCGGGAGCTCTACAATGAGCAGTTCTTC.

The gene calls are TRBV9 and TRBJ1-1; 8 nucleotides align to TRBD1. This CDR3 region has 14 residues. V lost 3 bases and J lost 1; bases outside the gene matches: 2. Germline V gives CDR1 SGDLS, CDR2 YYNGEE. The CDR3 DNA reads TGTGCCAGCAGCGGGACAGGGCCGAACACTGAAGCTTTCTTT. It codes for CASSGTGPNTEAFF.

The table lists this clone with a few counts. The chain couples TRBV5-1 to TRBJ2-1; 10 bases map to TRBD2. The germline gives CDR1 SGHRS, CDR2 YFSETQ. The V gene end was trimmed by 0 bases and the J gene end by 7 bases; junction bases not matched to a gene: 7. The CDR3 loop spans 16 amino acids. CDR3 sequence: CASSLEGASGRNEQFF. CDR3 DNA: TGCGCCAGCAGCTTGGAAGGGGCTAGCGGGAGAAATGAGCAGTTCTTC.

Here the CDR3 DNA reads TGTGCCAGCAGTGACCGAAGAGCCGGGTCAGCCAAAAACATTCAGTACTTC. Translated: CASSDRRAGSAKNIQYF. The chain employs TRBV2 and TRBJ2-4; the D is unclear. With 3 bases removed from V and 0 bases from J, the gap between germline ends came to 15 bases. The length of the CDR3 is 17 residues. The V gene's germline CDR1 is SNHLY and CDR2 FYNNEI.

The chain joins TRBV19 to TRBJ2-1; 8 bases match TRBD2. The germline V gene has CDR1 LNHDA and CDR2 SQIVND (reference sequence). This CDR3 spans 17 amino acids. V shed 0 bases and J 6 bases; nucleotides not matched to a gene: 10. CDR3 loop: CASSIDRPGLGRNEQFF. As DNA, the CDR3 is TGTGCCAGTAGTATAGATCGTCCGGGACTAGGACGCAATGAGCAGTTCTTC.

The chain is built from TRBV7-9 and TRBJ2-5; D gene unclear. The CDR3 sequence is 14 residues long. V was trimmed by 2 bases and J by 2 bases, leaving 9 bases between them. CDR1 and CDR2 from the germline V gene are SEHNR and FQNEAQ (reference sequence). In nucleotides, the CDR3 is TGTGCCAGCAGCTTAATGCAGGTACAAGAGACCCAGTACTTC. It translates to CASSLMQVQETQYF.

The chain is built from TRBV2 and TRBJ1-4; 8 bases are a match to TRBD1. The germline CDR1 and CDR2 sequences are SNHLY and FYNNEI. The CDR3 loop spans 15 amino acids. V lost 1 base to trimming and J lost 8 bases; unmatched junction nucleotides: 6. The CDR3 nucleotides are TGTGCCAGCAGTGAAGAGTCAGGGGGCGGGGAAAAACTGTTTTTT. Its protein product is CASSEESGGGEKLFF.

The chain uses TRBV27 and TRBJ2-7, with a tentative D call TRBD1 (5 bases). The CDR3 extends over 16 amino acids. Deletions cut 0 bases from V and 0 bases from J, with 12 bases between. The germline gives CDR1 MNHEY, CDR2 SMNVEV (reference sequence). CDR3 coding DNA: TGTGCCAGCAGTTTATCGATCAGGGCTAGCTCCTACGAGCAGTACTTC. It is translated as CASSLSIRASSYEQYF.

The CDR3 DNA sequence: TGTGCCAGCTCACCACGGACAGGGGCTAGCACAGATACGCAGTATTTT. It yields the protein CASSPRTGASTDTQYF. The V gene is TRBV18, the J gene TRBJ2-3; 9 bases map to TRBD1. Per germline, CDR1 KGHSH and CDR2 LQKENI. Trimming at V came to 1 base and at J to 0 bases, leaving 2 bases not matched to a gene. The CDR3 extends over 16 amino acids.

This clone was counted once. The chain couples TRBV9 to TRBJ2-7, with 15 bases aligning to TRBD2. CDR1 is SGDLS, CDR2 YYNGEE, per germline. CDR3 length equals 17 residues. With 4 bases clipped from V and 2 bases from J, the junction kept 7 bases outside the gene matches. The CDR3 loop is CASSPGRTSGRAYEQYF. In DNA form, the CDR3 reads TGTGCCAGCAGCCCAGGCCGGACTAGCGGGAGGGCCTACGAGCAGTACTTC.

The V gene is TRBV6-1, the J gene TRBJ2-2, with 7 bases matching TRBD1. The CDR3 length is 18 residues. CDR1 and CDR2 from the germline V gene are MNHNS and SASEGT. V was clipped by 4 bases and J by 2 bases; unmatched bases: 13. The CDR3, as DNA: TGTGCCAGCAGTGGAGAGCGACAGGGAAGGGCCAACACCGGGGAGCTGTTTTTT. It translates to CASSGERQGRANTGELFF.

The V gene is TRBV10-2, the J gene TRBJ1-6; 9 bases agree with TRBD1. Germline V gene lookup returns CDR1 WSHSY and CDR2 SAAADI. The CDR3 spans 17 residues. With V trimmed by 6 bases and J by 7 bases, 13 bases remained unmatched. CDR3 DNA: TGCGCCAGCAGGGTCGGGACAGGGCTCTTTTCGAATTCACCCCTCCACTTT. It is translated as CASRVGTGLFSNSPLHF.

This chain joins TRBV30 and TRBJ2-3; tentative D call: TRBD1 (6 bases). Trimming took 8 bases from V and 7 from J, leaving 19 bases between them. The CDR3 runs 13 residues. Per germline, CDR1 GTSNPN and CDR2 SVGIG (reference sequence). CDR3 residues: CALESGDINTQYF. The CDR3 DNA sequence: TGTGCCCTGGAGAGTGGGGACATTAATACGCAGTATTTT.

The V gene is TRBV27, the J gene TRBJ1-1; a weak D match, TRBD1 (6 bases). The CDR3 has 14 amino acids. Trimming shortened V by 3 bases and J by 11 bases, and 19 bases separated the two germline ends. The V gene's germline CDR1 is MNHEY and CDR2 SMNVEV (reference sequence). This CDR3 is CASSLSVGGAQAFF. CDR3 in DNA: TGTGCCAGCAGTTTGTCCGTGGGGGGGGCGCAGGCTTTCTTT.

This clone was seen only a few times. The rearrangement uses TRBV4-3 and TRBJ2-2; 11 bases agree with TRBD2. CDR1 is LGHNA and CDR2 is YSLEER in the germline V gene. The CDR3 loop spans 19 amino acids. The junction had 13 bases not matched to a gene; V was cut back by 0 bases and J by 7 bases. The CDR3 sequence is CASSQDLPGLAGRRGELFF. The CDR3 region has the DNA TGCGCCAGCAGCCAAGATTTGCCCGGACTAGCGGGTCGGCGCGGGGAGCTGTTTTTT.